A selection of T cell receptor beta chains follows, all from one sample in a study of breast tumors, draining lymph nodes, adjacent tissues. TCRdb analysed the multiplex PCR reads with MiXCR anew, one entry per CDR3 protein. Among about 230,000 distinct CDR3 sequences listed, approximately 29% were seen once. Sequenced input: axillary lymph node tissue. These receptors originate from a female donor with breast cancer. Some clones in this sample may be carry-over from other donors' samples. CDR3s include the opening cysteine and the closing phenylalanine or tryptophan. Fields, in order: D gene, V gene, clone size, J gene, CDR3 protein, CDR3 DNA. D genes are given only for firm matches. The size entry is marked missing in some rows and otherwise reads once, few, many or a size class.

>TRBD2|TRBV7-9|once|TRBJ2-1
CASAKVREGSYNEQFF
TGTGCCAGTGCTAAAGTTCGGGAGGGCTCCTACAATGAGCAGTTCTTC
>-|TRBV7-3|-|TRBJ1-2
CASPPPDGNYGYTF
TGTGCCAGCCCCCCCCCGGACGGGAACTATGGCTACACCTTC
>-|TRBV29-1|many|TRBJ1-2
CSVDTNYGYTF
TGCAGCGTTGACACGAACTATGGCTACACCTTC
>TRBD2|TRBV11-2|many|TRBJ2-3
CASSSREWENTQYF
TGTGCCAGCAGCTCGCGGGAGTGGGAGAATACGCAGTATTTT
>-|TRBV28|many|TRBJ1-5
CASSFRGRRQHF
TGTGCCAGCAGTTTTCGGGGAAGGCGCCAGCATTTT
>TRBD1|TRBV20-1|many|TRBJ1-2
CSATGRGPGYTF
TGCAGTGCTACCGGCAGGGGGCCTGGCTACACCTTC
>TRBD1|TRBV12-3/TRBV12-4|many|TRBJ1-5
CASSYGQGGSQPQHF
TGTGCCAGCAGTTATGGACAGGGAGGAAGTCAGCCCCAGCATTTT
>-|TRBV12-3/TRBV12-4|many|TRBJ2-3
CASRPPRRPDTQYF
TGTGCCAGCAGACCCCCGAGACGGCCAGATACGCAGTATTTT
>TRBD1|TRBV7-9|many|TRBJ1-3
CASSLERTGGIGNPIYF
TGTGCCAGCAGCTTAGAAAGGACAGGGGGAATTGGAAACCCCATATATTTT
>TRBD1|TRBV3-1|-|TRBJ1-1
CASSHTGTAEAFF
TGTGCCAGCAGCCACACCGGGACAGCCGAAGCTTTCTTT
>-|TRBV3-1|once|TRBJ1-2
CASSQDGAGSYGYTF
TGTGCCAGCAGCCAAGATGGTGCAGGGTCATATGGCTACACCTTC
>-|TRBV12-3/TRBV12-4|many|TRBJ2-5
CASSFGGPSQETQYF
TGTGCCAGCAGTTTCGGGGGCCCCTCCCAAGAGACCCAGTACTTC
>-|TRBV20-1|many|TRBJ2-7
CSASLSLGGSTYEQYF
TGCAGTGCTAGCCTTAGTCTAGGCGGATCAACCTACGAGCAGTACTTC
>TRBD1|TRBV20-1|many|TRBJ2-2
CSANRGGGELFF
TGCAGTGCAAACAGGGGTGGCGGGGAGCTGTTTTTT